A selection of T cell receptor beta chains follows, all from one sample in a study of blood T cell repertoires in COVID-19. The assay was immunoSEQ multiplex PCR, and TCRdb's table has in-frame clones only and misses some. Of about 120,000 clones in the sample, around 86% were seen once. Sequencing was done on a sample of peripheral blood. The receptors were gathered from a man aged 35-49 years with acute or convalescent COVID-19. Each CDR3 is given with its conserved first and last residue. Each record gives: J gene, clone size, V gene, D gene, CDR3 protein, CDR3 DNA. A D gene is named only where the DNA matches it firmly. Only part of the rows carry a size: once, few, many, or a class if the clone is expanded.

J: TRBJ1-1; size: NA; V: TRBV30; D: NA; CDR3: CAWSVLIPQGGTEAFF; DNA: TGTGCCTGGAGTGTATTAATCCCGCAGGGCGGCACTGAAGCTTTCTTT
J: TRBJ2-7; size: NA; V: TRBV4-2; D: NA; CDR3: CASSQGYDTSYEQYF; DNA: TGTGCCAGCAGCCAAGGCTACGACACCTCCTACGAGCAGTACTTC
J: TRBJ2-7; size: NA; V: TRBV20-1; D: NA; CDR3: CSASFRSGSSSYEQYF; DNA: TGCAGTGCTAGTTTTAGGTCAGGCTCAAGCTCCTACGAGCAGTACTTC
J: TRBJ1-2; size: NA; V: TRBV9; D: NA; CDR3: CASSVSPGNYGYTF; DNA: TGTGCCAGCAGCGTATCCCCAGGGAACTATGGCTACACCTTC
J: TRBJ1-2; size: NA; V: TRBV4-3; D: NA; CDR3: CASSQDSGTNNYGYTF; DNA: TGCGCCAGCAGCCAAGATTCGGGGACAAACAACTATGGCTACACCTTC
J: TRBJ1-2; size: few; V: TRBV9; D: NA; CDR3: CASSASPTDSYGYTF; DNA: TGTGCCAGCAGCGCCTCCCCGACCGACAGTTATGGCTACACCTTC
J: TRBJ2-2; size: NA; V: TRBV6-5; D: NA; CDR3: CASSRGGTAGELFF; DNA: TGTGCCAGCAGCCGAGGAGGTACCGCCGGGGAGCTGTTTTTT
J: TRBJ2-2; size: NA; V: TRBV4-2; D: NA; CDR3: CASSQEGASGELFF; DNA: TGTGCCAGCAGCCAAGAAGGAGCTAGCGGGGAGCTGTTTTTT
J: TRBJ2-1; size: NA; V: TRBV11-2; D: TRBD2; CDR3: CASTIRGGLYSADEQFF; DNA: TGTGCCAGTACGATCCGGGGGGGCCTTTATTCGGCCGATGAGCAGTTCTTC
J: TRBJ1-1; size: NA; V: TRBV20-1; D: NA; CDR3: CSASSNRENTEAFF; DNA: TGCAGTGCTAGTAGTAACAGGGAGAACACTGAAGCTTTCTTT
J: TRBJ1-6; size: few; V: TRBV27; D: NA; CDR3: CASRKTGSYNSPLHF; DNA: TGTGCCAGCAGAAAAACAGGGTCCTATAATTCACCCCTCCACTTT
J: TRBJ2-7; size: NA; V: TRBV4-1; D: TRBD2; CDR3: CASSQNGLDEQYF; DNA: TGCGCCAGCAGCCAAAATGGACTAGACGAGCAGTACTTC
J: TRBJ1-1; size: NA; V: TRBV6-5; D: TRBD1; CDR3: CASSSPRGLHEAFF; DNA: TGTGCCAGCAGTTCACCCAGGGGGCTCCATGAAGCTTTCTTT
J: TRBJ1-4; size: NA; V: TRBV19; D: NA; CDR3: CASSIRGAATNEKLFF; DNA: TGTGCCAGTAGTATCCGGGGGGCCGCAACTAATGAAAAACTGTTTTTT
J: TRBJ1-2; size: NA; V: TRBV5-8; D: NA; CDR3: CASSHRTFLVYGYTF; DNA: TGTGCCAGCAGCCATAGGACTTTTCTGGTCTATGGCTACACCTTC
J: TRBJ1-2; size: once; V: TRBV9; D: TRBD1; CDR3: CASSPLQGLIRGYTF; DNA: TGTGCCAGCAGCCCCCTACAGGGGCTTATTCGTGGCTACACCTTC
J: TRBJ2-3; size: NA; V: TRBV14; D: TRBD2; CDR3: CASSQEAGTGGNTQYF; DNA: TGTGCCAGCAGCCAAGAAGCCGGGACGGGGGGGAATACGCAGTATTTT
J: TRBJ2-7; size: NA; V: TRBV6-6; D: TRBD2; CDR3: CASSFQRDSYEQYF; DNA: TGTGCCAGCAGTTTCCAGCGGGACTCCTACGAGCAGTACTTC
J: TRBJ1-4; size: once; V: TRBV19; D: TRBD1; CDR3: CASGGDRAVEKLFF; DNA: TGTGCCAGTGGTGGAGACAGGGCGGTTGAAAAACTGTTTTTT
J: TRBJ1-3; size: NA; V: TRBV6-6; D: NA; CDR3: CASSYLGAAGNTIYF; DNA: TGTGCCAGCAGTTACCTGGGGGCTGCTGGAAACACCATATATTTT
J: TRBJ1-5; size: NA; V: TRBV15; D: NA; CDR3: CATSRDRPSTGQNQPQHF; DNA: TGTGCCACCAGCAGAGATCGTCCGTCGACAGGCCAGAATCAGCCCCAGCATTTT
J: TRBJ2-1; size: NA; V: TRBV4-1; D: NA; CDR3: CASSQERSQFF; DNA: TGCGCCAGCAGCCAAGAACGAAGCCAGTTCTTC
J: TRBJ2-3; size: NA; V: TRBV3-1/TRBV3-2; D: TRBD2; CDR3: CASLQAGGGDTQYF; DNA: TGTGCCAGCCTCCAGGCGGGAGGCGGAGATACGCAGTATTTT
J: TRBJ2-7; size: NA; V: TRBV10-2; D: TRBD1; CDR3: CASTTFSSRGRTNEQYF; DNA: TGCGCCAGCACCACGTTCTCTAGCAGGGGGCGGACGAACGAGCAGTACTTC
J: TRBJ2-7; size: NA; V: TRBV25-1; D: NA; CDR3: CASSETGTLSYEQYF; DNA: TGTGCCAGCAGTGAAACCGGGACTCTTTCCTACGAGCAGTACTTC
J: TRBJ2-1; size: NA; V: TRBV12-3/TRBV12-4; D: NA; CDR3: CASSYSNEQFF; DNA: TGTGCCAGCAGTTATAGCAATGAGCAGTTCTTC
J: TRBJ1-1; size: NA; V: TRBV9; D: NA; CDR3: CASSVAGRNTEAFF; DNA: TGTGCTAGCAGCGTAGCGGGTAGGAACACTGAAGCTTTCTTT
J: TRBJ1-1; size: NA; V: TRBV21-1; D: NA; CDR3: CASSKSSRTEAFF; DNA: TGTGCCAGCAGCAAAAGCAGCAGGACTGAAGCTTTCTTT
J: TRBJ1-2; size: NA; V: TRBV6-5; D: TRBD1; CDR3: CASRLQGTNYGYTF; DNA: TGTGCCAGCAGACTACAGGGGACTAACTATGGCTACACCTTC
J: TRBJ2-3; size: NA; V: TRBV6-5; D: TRBD2; CDR3: CASIRTSGGTDTQYF; DNA: TGTGCCAGCATAAGGACTAGCGGGGGGACAGATACGCAGTATTTT
J: TRBJ1-1; size: few; V: TRBV4-1; D: NA; CDR3: CASSQGGGMNTEAFF; DNA: TGCGCCAGCAGCCAAGGTGGCGGTATGAACACTGAAGCTTTCTTT
J: TRBJ1-1; size: NA; V: TRBV4-1; D: NA; CDR3: CASSQDAGTEAFF; DNA: TGCGCCAGCAGCCAAGATGCGGGCACTGAAGCTTTCTTT